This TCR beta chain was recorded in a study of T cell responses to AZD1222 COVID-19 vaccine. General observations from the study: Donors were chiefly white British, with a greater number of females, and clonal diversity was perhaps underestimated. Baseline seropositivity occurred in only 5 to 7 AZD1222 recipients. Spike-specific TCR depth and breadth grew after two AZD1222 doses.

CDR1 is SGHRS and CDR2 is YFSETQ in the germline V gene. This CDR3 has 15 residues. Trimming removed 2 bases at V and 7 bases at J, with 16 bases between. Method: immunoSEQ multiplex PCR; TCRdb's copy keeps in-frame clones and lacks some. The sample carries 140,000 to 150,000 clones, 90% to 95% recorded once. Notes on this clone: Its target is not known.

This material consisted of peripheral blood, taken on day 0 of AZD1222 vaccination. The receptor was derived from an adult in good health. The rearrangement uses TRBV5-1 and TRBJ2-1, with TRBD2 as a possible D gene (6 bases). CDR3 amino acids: CASSLKGSGLNEQFF. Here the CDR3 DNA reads TGCGCCAGCAGCTTAAAGGGTAGCGGACTTAATGAGCAGTTCTTC.